The clone carrying this T cell receptor beta chain was recorded once. Its cognate antigen is unknown. The CDR3 spans 14 residues. The germline gives CDR1 SGHTA, CDR2 FQGNSA. Trimming pared 5 bases from V and 1 base from J, leaving 10 bases between. The source of the sample is a study of T-cell memory formation after mild COVID-19. As for the study in general: Largely, TCR clusters stayed within a single donor.

TCRdb analysed the 5' RACE reads with MiXCR anew, one entry per CDR3 protein. This sample has around 260,000 distinct CDR3 sequences, with about 16% found just once. Study-wide findings and caveats: Mainly CM and EM harbored the contracting CD4+ clones; mainly EMRA harbored the CD8+ ones. In second-wave clones peaking day 37, SARS-CoV-2 specificity remained unconfirmed.

The rearrangement uses TRBV7-2 and TRBJ2-3; D remains unclear. Sequenced: PBMCs or a T cell subset sorted from them (not recorded which). This clonotype originated in a man in his late teens or twenties who had mild COVID-19 (a few samples of this study predate the infection). Cell type and time point are not known. DNA of the CDR3: TGTGCCAGCAGCCACCGGGTCGGCACAGATACGCAGTATTTT. It specifies CASSHRVGTDTQYF.